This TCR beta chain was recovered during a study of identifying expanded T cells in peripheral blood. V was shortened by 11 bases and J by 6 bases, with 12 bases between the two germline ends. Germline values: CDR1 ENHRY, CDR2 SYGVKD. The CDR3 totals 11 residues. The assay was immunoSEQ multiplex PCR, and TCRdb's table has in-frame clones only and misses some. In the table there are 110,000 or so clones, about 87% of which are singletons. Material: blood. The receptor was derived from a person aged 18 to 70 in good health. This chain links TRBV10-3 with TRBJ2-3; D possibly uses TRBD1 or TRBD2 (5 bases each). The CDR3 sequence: CASGPKDTQYF. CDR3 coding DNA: TGTGCCTCGGGACCGAAGGATACGCAGTATTTT.